A selection of T cell receptor beta chains follows, all from one sample in a study of regulatory T cells in long-lasting Graves disease. TCRdb recomputed calls from the multiplex PCR reads with MiXCR, one row per CDR3 protein. The sample contains 700,000 or so distinct CDR3 sequences, about 32% of which appear only once. The input for sequencing was peripheral blood mononuclear cells (PBMCs), taken when the disease was refractory, from a patient treated with antithyroid drugs. Every receptor here comes from a female donor with Graves disease. The CDR3 runs from the conserved cysteine through the conserved F or W. Fields, in order: V gene, J gene, CDR3 protein.

v_gene: TRBV30; j_gene: TRBJ1-2; CDR3aa: CAWSATDYGYTF
v_gene: TRBV2; j_gene: TRBJ1-1; CDR3aa: CASSPHSKDRVTEAFF
v_gene: TRBV5-1; j_gene: TRBJ1-2; CDR3aa: CASSILDRPTIYGYTF
v_gene: TRBV3-1; j_gene: TRBJ1-5; CDR3aa: CASSQSAGQPQHF
v_gene: TRBV29-1; j_gene: TRBJ2-4; CDR3aa: CSVRRSGRGSKNIQYF
v_gene: TRBV14; j_gene: TRBJ2-7; CDR3aa: CASSLTRGLYEQYF
v_gene: TRBV11-2; j_gene: TRBJ1-4; CDR3aa: CASSPDGRANEKLFF
v_gene: TRBV28; j_gene: TRBJ1-5; CDR3aa: CASSPGGYDNQPQHF
v_gene: TRBV3-1; j_gene: TRBJ1-1; CDR3aa: CASSRFINTEAFF
v_gene: TRBV6-1; j_gene: TRBJ2-5; CDR3aa: CASSEGRAVQETQYF
v_gene: TRBV6-2/TRBV6-3; j_gene: TRBJ1-1; CDR3aa: CASSLSGQRAFF
v_gene: TRBV20-1; j_gene: TRBJ2-3; CDR3aa: CSASGWASGNTQYF
v_gene: TRBV29-1; j_gene: TRBJ1-1; CDR3aa: CSVEVSGSLTEAFF
v_gene: TRBV27; j_gene: TRBJ2-1; CDR3aa: CASSLFPGGGNEQFF
v_gene: TRBV6-1; j_gene: TRBJ1-1; CDR3aa: CASSISGVSNTEAFF
v_gene: TRBV2; j_gene: TRBJ2-2; CDR3aa: CASSARANTGELFF
v_gene: TRBV27; j_gene: TRBJ1-5; CDR3aa: CAGSFSSNQPQHF
v_gene: TRBV6-2/TRBV6-3; j_gene: TRBJ2-7; CDR3aa: CASSYGIREQYF
v_gene: TRBV19; j_gene: TRBJ1-1; CDR3aa: CASSIPGATEAFF
v_gene: TRBV6-1; j_gene: TRBJ1-1; CDR3aa: CAGRQAPTAEAFF
v_gene: TRBV2; j_gene: TRBJ1-1; CDR3aa: CASRDRGLGNTEAFF
v_gene: TRBV20-1; j_gene: TRBJ1-6; CDR3aa: CSARVGRGRNSPLHF
v_gene: TRBV30; j_gene: TRBJ2-4; CDR3aa: CAWSAQGVKNIQYF
v_gene: TRBV5-1; j_gene: TRBJ1-6; CDR3aa: CASSWDSGDSPLHF
v_gene: TRBV6-1; j_gene: TRBJ2-7; CDR3aa: CASSEKGQGVVQYF
v_gene: TRBV11-2; j_gene: TRBJ1-1; CDR3aa: CASSLGPTEMNTEAFF
v_gene: TRBV6-1; j_gene: TRBJ2-1; CDR3aa: CASSERPPQLAGYNEQFF